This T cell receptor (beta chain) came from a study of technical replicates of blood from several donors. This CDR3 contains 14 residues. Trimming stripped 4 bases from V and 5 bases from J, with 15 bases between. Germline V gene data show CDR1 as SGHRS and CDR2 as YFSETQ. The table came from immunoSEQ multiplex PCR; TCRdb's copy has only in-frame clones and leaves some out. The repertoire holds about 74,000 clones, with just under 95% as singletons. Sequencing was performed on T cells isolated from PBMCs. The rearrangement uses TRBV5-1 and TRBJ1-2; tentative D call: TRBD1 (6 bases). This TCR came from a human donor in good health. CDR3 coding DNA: TGCGCCAGCAGCCCTGGGGACACCTCTTATGGCTACACCTTC. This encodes CASSPGDTSYGYTF.